The entry that follows covers one T cell receptor (beta chain) sequence. In the original workflow: Estimated nucleated cell counts came from reference gene primer amplification. Produced via immunoSEQ multiplex PCR; TCRdb's table is partial and in-frame only. That table furnishes V, J and clone size, whereas the DNA furnished D and trimming. There are approximately 470,000 clones in the sample; over 75% occur only once, and roughly 3.2% lies in the top ten. The sample originates from a study of blood T cell repertoires in COVID-19. As for the study in general: Samples of COVID-19 (acute and convalescent) were obtained from the United States, Italy and Spain. The analysed material was cDNA or gDNA that came from T cells, B-cell-depleted T cells, or PBMCs.

This CDR3 contains 13 residues. V was cut by 2 bases and J by 4 bases, with 8 bases left in between. The sample was peripheral blood. This chain uses TRBV12-3 or TRBV12-4 with TRBJ2-5; D is possibly TRBD1 (6 bases). This TCR was sampled from a human donor in a cohort sampled during active COVID-19. As DNA, the CDR3 is TGTGCCAGCAGTTTAAGGGGGAGAGAGACCCAGTACTTC. Its protein is CASSLRGRETQYF.